This T cell receptor (beta chain) originates from a study of blood T cell repertoires in COVID-19. On the study more broadly: Samples taken during acute and convalescent COVID-19 were collected in the United States, Italy and Spain.

In its sample, this clone was seen once. Germline assignment: CDR1 GTSNPN and CDR2 SVGIG (reference sequence). This CDR3 comprises 15 residues. The V gene lost 0 bases and the J gene lost 3 bases, with 12 bases spanning the gap. In the original analysis: Estimated nucleated cell counts came from reference gene primer amplification. Some clones are missing from TCRdb's copy, which holds only in-frame ones; the method was immunoSEQ multiplex PCR. D and trimming come from the DNA, and the V and J calls and clone size come from that table. Here the sample spans some 200,000 clones, about 85% being singletons.

This TCR derives from a woman between 18 and 30 years old who had recovered from COVID-19. The sample was peripheral blood. V usage is TRBV30 and J usage is TRBJ1-5; possibly TRBD1 for D (5 bases). The CDR3 protein is CAWSVFQGANQPQHF. DNA of the CDR3: TGTGCCTGGAGTGTGTTCCAAGGGGCCAATCAGCCCCAGCATTTT.